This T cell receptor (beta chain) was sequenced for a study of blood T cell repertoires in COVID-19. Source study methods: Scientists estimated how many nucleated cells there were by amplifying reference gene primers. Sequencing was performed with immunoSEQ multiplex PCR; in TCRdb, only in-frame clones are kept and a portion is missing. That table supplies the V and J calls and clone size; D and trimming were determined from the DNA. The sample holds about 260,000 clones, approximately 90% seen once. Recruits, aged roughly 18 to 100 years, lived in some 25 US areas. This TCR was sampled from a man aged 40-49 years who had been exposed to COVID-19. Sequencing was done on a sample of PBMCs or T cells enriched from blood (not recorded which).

The CDR3 DNA sequence: TGCGCCAGCAGCTTAACTACGGGTCGGTCCTACGAGCAGTACTTC. Amino acids: CASSLTTGRSYEQYF. The rearrangement uses TRBV5-1 and TRBJ2-7; the D is unclear. The CDR3 is made up of 15 amino acids. Trimming shortened V by 2 bases and J by 1 base, and 13 bases separated the two germline ends. Germline V lookup: CDR1 SGHRS, CDR2 YFSETQ.